The sequence of this T cell receptor (beta chain) was determined in a study of T-cell memory formation after mild COVID-19. Study context: TCR clusters showed largely donor specificity.

Study-wide results and caveats: Contracting clones from day 15 to 85 showed balanced CD4/CD8; later expanders favored CD4+. Researchers found some responding clones in pre-infection memory, a sign that cross-reactive memory joined.

The CDR3 runs to 15 residues. V shed 3 bases and J shed 0 bases, with 11 bases lying between them. The V gene's germline CDR1 is SGHTA and CDR2 FQGTGA. TCR alpha and TCR beta cDNA libraries carrying sample barcodes and UMIs came from 5'RACE with constant-segment primers. TCRdb recomputed calls from the 5' RACE reads with MiXCR, one row per CDR3 protein. The sample gives about 190,000 distinct CDR3 sequences, around 19% of which show up once; roughly 2.4% is in the top ten. This clonotype was recorded a few times. The antigen is undetermined. The sequencing input was PBMCs or a T cell subset sorted from them (not recorded which). The receptor's source is an adult woman who had mild COVID-19 (a few samples of this study predate the infection). Cell type and time point are not known. J is TRBJ1-1 and V is TRBV7-3; D might be TRBD1 (6 bases). CDR3 region: CASSLQGRMNTEAFF. The CDR3 bases are TGTGCCAGCAGCTTGCAGGGGCGGATGAACACTGAAGCTTTCTTT.